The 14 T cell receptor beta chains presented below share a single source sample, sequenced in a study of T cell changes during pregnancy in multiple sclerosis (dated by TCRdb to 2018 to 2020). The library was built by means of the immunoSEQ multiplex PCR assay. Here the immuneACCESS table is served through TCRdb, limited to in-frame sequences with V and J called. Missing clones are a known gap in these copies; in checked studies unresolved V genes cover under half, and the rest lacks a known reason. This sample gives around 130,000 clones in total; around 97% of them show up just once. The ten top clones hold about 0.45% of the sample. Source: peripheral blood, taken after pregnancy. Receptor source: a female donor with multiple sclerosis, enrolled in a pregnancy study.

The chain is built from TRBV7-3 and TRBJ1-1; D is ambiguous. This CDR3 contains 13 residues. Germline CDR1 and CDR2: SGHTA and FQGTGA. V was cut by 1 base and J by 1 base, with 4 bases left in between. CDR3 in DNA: TGTGCCAGCAGCTTAAAACAGAACACTGAAGCTTTCTTT. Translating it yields CASSLKQNTEAFF.

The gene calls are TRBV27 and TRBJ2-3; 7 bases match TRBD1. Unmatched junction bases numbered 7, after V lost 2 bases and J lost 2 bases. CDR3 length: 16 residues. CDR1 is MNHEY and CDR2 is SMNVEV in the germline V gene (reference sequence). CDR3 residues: CASSLANRGNTDTQYF. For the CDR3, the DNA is TGTGCCAGCAGTTTAGCGAACAGGGGTAACACAGATACGCAGTATTTT.

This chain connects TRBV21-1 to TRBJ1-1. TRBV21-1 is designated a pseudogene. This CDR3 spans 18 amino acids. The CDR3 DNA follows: TGTGCCAGCAGCGGGCGGGGGGGCGGCCGGCCTTCGAACACTGAAGCTTTCTTT. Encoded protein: CASSGRGGGRPSNTEAFF.

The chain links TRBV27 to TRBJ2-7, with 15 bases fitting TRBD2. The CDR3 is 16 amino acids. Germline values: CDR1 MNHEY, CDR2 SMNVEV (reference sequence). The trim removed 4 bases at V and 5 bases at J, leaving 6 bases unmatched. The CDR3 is CASSSTGLAGGNEQYF. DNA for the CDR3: TGTGCCAGCAGTTCTACGGGACTAGCGGGAGGAAACGAGCAGTACTTC.

This CDR3 is CASSLLGQGSGYTF. CDR3 bases: TGCGCCAGCAGCTTGTTGGGACAGGGGTCTGGCTACACCTTC. The V gene is TRBV5-1, the J gene TRBJ1-2, with TRBD1 identical over 10 bases. The V and J ends lost 1 base and 7 bases, in that order; junction bases with no gene match: 4. Germline loops: CDR1 SGHRS, CDR2 YFSETQ. The CDR3 spans 14 residues.

The chain's CDR3 is CASSYSIGTENQPQHF. DNA for the CDR3: TGTGCCAGCAGTTACTCGATAGGGACAGAGAATCAGCCCCAGCATTTT. The rearrangement joins TRBV6-6 to TRBJ1-5; 7 positions match TRBD1. The CDR3 runs 16 residues. Germline loops: CDR1 MNHNY, CDR2 SVGAGI (reference sequence). The junction had 6 bases not matched to a gene; V was cut back by 0 bases and J by 4 bases.

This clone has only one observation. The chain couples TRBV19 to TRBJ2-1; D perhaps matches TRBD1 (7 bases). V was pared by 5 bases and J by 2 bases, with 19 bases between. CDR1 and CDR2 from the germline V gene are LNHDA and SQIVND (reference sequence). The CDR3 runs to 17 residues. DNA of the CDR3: TGTGCCAGTAGTCCCAGGACAGGCGGGGTAACCTACAATGAGCAGTTCTTC. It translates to CASSPRTGGVTYNEQFF.

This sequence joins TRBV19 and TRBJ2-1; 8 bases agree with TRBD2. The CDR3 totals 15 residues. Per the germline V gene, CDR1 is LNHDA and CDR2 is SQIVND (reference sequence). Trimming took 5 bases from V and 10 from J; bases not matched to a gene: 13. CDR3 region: CASSPGTRAPIEQFF. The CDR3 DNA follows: TGTGCCAGTAGTCCCGGGACTAGGGCCCCCATAGAGCAGTTCTTC.

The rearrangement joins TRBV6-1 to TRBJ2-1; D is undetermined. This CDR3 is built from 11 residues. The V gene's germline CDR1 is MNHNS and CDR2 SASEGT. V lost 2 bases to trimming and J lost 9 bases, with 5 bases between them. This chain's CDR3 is CASSEWSEQFF. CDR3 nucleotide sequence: TGTGCCAGCAGTGAATGGAGTGAGCAGTTCTTC.

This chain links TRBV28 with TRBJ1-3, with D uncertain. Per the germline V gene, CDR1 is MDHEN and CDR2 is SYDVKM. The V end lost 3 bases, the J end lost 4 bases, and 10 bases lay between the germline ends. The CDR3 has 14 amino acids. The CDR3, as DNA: TGTGCCAGCAGTTTGCAGGCCGCCGGAAACACCATATATTTT. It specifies CASSLQAAGNTIYF.

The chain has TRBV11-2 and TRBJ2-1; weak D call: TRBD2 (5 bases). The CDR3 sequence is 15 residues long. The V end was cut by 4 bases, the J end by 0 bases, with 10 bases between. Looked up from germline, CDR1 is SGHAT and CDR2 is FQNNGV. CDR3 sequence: CASSYGLDSYNEQFF. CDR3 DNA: TGTGCCAGCAGCTACGGACTCGACTCCTACAATGAGCAGTTCTTC.

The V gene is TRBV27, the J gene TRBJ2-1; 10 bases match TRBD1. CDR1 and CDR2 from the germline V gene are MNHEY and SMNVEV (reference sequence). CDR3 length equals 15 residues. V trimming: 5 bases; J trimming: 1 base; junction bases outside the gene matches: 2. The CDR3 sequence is CASSQDRGSYNEQFF. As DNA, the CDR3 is TGTGCCAGCAGTCAGGACAGGGGGTCCTACAATGAGCAGTTCTTC.

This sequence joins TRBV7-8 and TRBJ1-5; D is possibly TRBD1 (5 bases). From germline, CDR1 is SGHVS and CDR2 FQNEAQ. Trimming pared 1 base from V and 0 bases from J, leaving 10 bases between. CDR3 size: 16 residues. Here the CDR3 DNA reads TGTGCCAGCAGCTTAGGGCGGGGGGGTAGCAATCAGCCCCAGCATTTT. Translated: CASSLGRGGSNQPQHF.

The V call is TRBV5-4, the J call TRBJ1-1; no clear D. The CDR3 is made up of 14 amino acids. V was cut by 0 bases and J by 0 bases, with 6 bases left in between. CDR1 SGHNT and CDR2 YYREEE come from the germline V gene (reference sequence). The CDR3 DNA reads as TGTGCCAGCAGCTTGGAATCGGTGAACACTGAAGCTTTCTTT. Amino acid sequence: CASSLESVNTEAFF. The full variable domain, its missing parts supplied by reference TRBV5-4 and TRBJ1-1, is ETGVTQSPTHLIKTRGQQVTLRCSSQSGHNTVSWYQQALGQGPQFIFQYYREEENGRGNFPPRFSGLQFPNYSSELNVNALELDDSALYLCASSLESVNTEAFFGQGTRLTVV.